These 18 T cell receptor beta chains share one sample of origin, sequenced in a study of cytomegalovirus exposure and HLA in healthy donors (dated by TCRdb to between 2016 and 2019). The protocol used for the library was the immunoSEQ multiplex PCR assay. For the multiplex PCR, a mixture combining 60 forward primers for TCR Vbeta segments and 13 reverse primers for TCR Jbeta segments was used. In TCRdb, the immuneACCESS table is reduced to in-frame sequences with V and J assigned. These tables do not hold every clone; where another copy was compared, an unresolved V gene accounts for under half, and the others remain unexplained. Within this sample are 190,000 or so clones, with roughly four fifths of them counted one time only. The ten largest clones capture 1.6% of the sample. Sequences were obtained from PBMCs. The receptors come from a man aged 50-59 years in good health and CMV-seronegative.

This clone was seen a few times. This chain joins TRBV9 and TRBJ2-7; 10 nucleotides align to TRBD2. The CDR3 has 15 amino acids. J gave up 1 base and V 4 bases, and 5 bases lay outside the gene matches. Germline V gives CDR1 SGDLS, CDR2 YYNGEE. The CDR3 bases are TGTGCCAGCAGCACCTTAGCGGGGGGTTCCTACGAGCAGTACTTC. Translation gives CASSTLAGGSYEQYF.

The chain uses TRBV7-9 and TRBJ1-5, with 7 bases aligning to TRBD1. This CDR3 comprises 15 residues. Germline trimming cut 0 bases from V and 4 bases from J; bases unmatched to any gene: 3. Germline CDR1 reads SEHNR; CDR2 reads FQNEAQ (reference sequence). CDR3 sequence reads: CASSLAAGGNQPQHF. Written as DNA, the CDR3 is TGTGCCAGCAGCTTAGCGGCAGGGGGTAATCAGCCCCAGCATTTT.

CDR3 in DNA: TGTGCCAGTAGTATTAACAGGGGGTCAGAGCAGTACTTC. This sequence encodes CASSINRGSEQYF. The gene calls are TRBV19 and TRBJ2-7; TRBD1 matches 8 bases. Germline V gives CDR1 LNHDA, CDR2 SQIVND (reference sequence). Losses at the gene ends were 3 bases for V and 7 bases for J; bases not matched to a gene: 5. The CDR3 extends over 13 amino acids.

V gene TRBV5-8 combines with J gene TRBJ2-7; TRBD1 matches at 8 bases. Germline V gene lookup returns CDR1 SGHTS and CDR2 YDEGEE. The trim removed 4 bases at V and 4 bases at J, leaving 10 bases unmatched. The CDR3 is made up of 15 amino acids. The CDR3 region has the DNA TGTGCCAGCAGCCAAGGACAGGGTGGAATTTACGAGCAGTACTTC. This encodes CASSQGQGGIYEQYF.

This clone was seen only a few times. The V gene is TRBV5-8, the J gene TRBJ2-7; D call uncertain. Germline V lookup: CDR1 SGHTS, CDR2 YDEGEE. This CDR3 spans 14 amino acids. Trimming removed 3 bases from V and 0 bases from J, with 10 bases in between. The CDR3 region has the DNA TGTGCCAGCAGCTCGAAGCCACTCTCCTACGAGCAGTACTTC. Protein sequence: CASSSKPLSYEQYF.

V gene TRBV6-1 combines with J gene TRBJ2-1; 13 positions match TRBD2. The trim removed 4 bases at V and 6 bases at J, leaving 6 bases unmatched. Germline V gene lookup returns CDR1 MNHNS and CDR2 SASEGT. The CDR3 spans 16 residues. CDR3 in DNA: TGTGCCAGCAGTGCGCCGACTAGCGGGGGGCGCAATGAGCAGTTCTTC. It encodes CASSAPTSGGRNEQFF.

Only a few counts were recorded for this clone. J is TRBJ2-7 and V is TRBV7-9; 8 positions match TRBD2. Germline CDR1 reads SEHNR; CDR2 reads FQNEAQ (reference sequence). The CDR3 is 14 residues long. After removal of 5 bases from V and 7 bases from J, the junction contained 10 bases not matched to a gene. The CDR3 nucleotides are TGTGCCAGCAGCCCGAGCGGGAGAGAAGGAGAGCAGTACTTC. This encodes CASSPSGREGEQYF.

This clone was observed a few times. The chain recombines TRBV7-8 with TRBJ1-2; TRBD1 matches at 11 bases. Trimming took 5 bases from V and 6 from J; bases not matched to a gene: 2. The CDR3 has 13 residues. CDR1 is SGHVS and CDR2 is FQNEAQ in the germline V gene. Here the CDR3 DNA reads TGTGCCAGCAGCGCGGACAGGGGGCATGGCTACACCTTC. This codes for CASSADRGHGYTF.

The chain links TRBV5-3 to TRBJ1-1; 9 nucleotides align to TRBD1. TRBV5-3 qualifies as an ORF whose function is uncertain. The V gene end was trimmed by 4 bases and the J gene end by 4 bases; junction bases not matched to a gene: 20. This CDR3 is 19 amino acids long. This CDR3 reads CARSPSGPTGTGCFTEAFF. The CDR3 nucleotides read TGTGCCAGAAGCCCCAGCGGACCAACCGGGACAGGGTGTTTCACTGAAGCTTTCTTT.

This chain links TRBV19 with TRBJ2-7; TRBD1 agrees at 9 bases. Trimming at V came to 5 bases and at J to 2 bases, leaving 4 bases not matched to a gene. The CDR3 sequence is 14 residues long. From germline, CDR1 is LNHDA and CDR2 SQIVND (reference sequence). The CDR3: CASSVGTGPYEQYF. The CDR3 DNA follows: TGTGCCAGTAGTGTGGGGACAGGGCCCTACGAGCAGTACTTC.

This chain joins TRBV27 and TRBJ2-7; D unresolved. Trimming took 3 bases from V and 5 from J, leaving 11 bases between them. The CDR3 extends over 13 amino acids. CDR1 is MNHEY and CDR2 is SMNVEV in the germline V gene (reference sequence). In nucleotides, the CDR3 is TGTGCCAGCAGTTTTGACATCTGGAACGAGCAGTACTTC. It translates to CASSFDIWNEQYF.

The CDR3 protein is CASSFSSGGYTGELFF. CDR3 in DNA: TGTGCCAGCAGTTTCTCTAGCGGGGGATACACCGGGGAGCTGTTTTTT. The rearrangement joins TRBV6-5 to TRBJ2-2; 10 nucleotides align to TRBD2. The V gene's germline CDR1 is MNHEY and CDR2 SVGAGI. CDR3 length: 16 amino acids. With 4 bases clipped from V and 3 bases from J, the junction kept 5 bases outside the gene matches.

The V and J genes are TRBV2 and TRBJ2-3; 7 bases line up with TRBD2. The trim removed 2 bases at V and 0 bases at J, leaving 5 bases unmatched. Germline assignment: CDR1 SNHLY and CDR2 FYNNEI. This CDR3 has 16 residues. The CDR3 loop is CASSEQLAVSTDTQYF. The CDR3 DNA reads as TGTGCCAGCAGTGAACAGCTAGCGGTCAGCACAGATACGCAGTATTTT.

This clone was seen a few times. The chain uses TRBV7-9 and TRBJ1-3; D remains unclear. V was cut by 2 bases and J by 0 bases, with 11 bases left in between. Per germline, CDR1 SEHNR and CDR2 FQNEAQ (reference sequence). The CDR3 has 16 amino acids. Here the CDR3 reads CASSLLGANSGNTIYF. The DNA of the CDR3 is TGTGCCAGCAGCTTACTGGGAGCCAACTCTGGAAACACCATATATTTT.

This chain links TRBV7-2 with TRBJ2-3; 9 nucleotides align to TRBD2. J gave up 0 bases and V 5 bases, and 12 bases lay outside the gene matches. Germline CDR1 reads SGHTA; CDR2 reads FQGNSA. The CDR3 length is 18 residues. The CDR3 here is CASSLLAGGFSSTDTQYF. The CDR3, as DNA: TGTGCCAGCAGCCTTTTGGCGGGAGGGTTCTCGAGCACAGATACGCAGTATTTT. The whole variable domain, filled in from reference TRBV7-2 and TRBJ2-3, reads GAGVSQSPSNKVTEKGKDVELRCDPISGHTALYWYRQSLGQGLEFLIYFQGNSAPDKSGLPSDRFSAERTGGSVSTLTIQRTQQEDSAVYLCASSLLAGGFSSTDTQYFGPGTRLTVL.

This chain joins TRBV9 and TRBJ2-1, with D possibly being TRBD2 (6 bases). CDR1 is SGDLS and CDR2 is YYNGEE in the germline V gene. The CDR3 has 17 residues. Trimming stripped 3 bases from V and 0 bases from J, with 16 bases between. The CDR3 nucleotides read TGTGCCAGCAGCGCAACGGGACTCTGGGACTCCTACAATGAGCAGTTCTTC. Translation: CASSATGLWDSYNEQFF.

The chain couples TRBV7-8 to TRBJ2-3; tentatively, D is TRBD2 (5 bases). With 5 bases removed from V and 5 bases from J, the gap between germline ends came to 17 bases. The CDR3 consists of 15 residues. The germline gives CDR1 SGHVS, CDR2 FQNEAQ. The CDR3 here is CASSPATRFGDTQYF. The CDR3 nucleotides read TGTGCCAGCAGCCCAGCAACTAGGTTCGGAGATACGCAGTATTTT.

The chain uses TRBV7-9 and TRBJ1-6; the D is unclear. CDR1 is SEHNR and CDR2 is FQNEAQ in the germline V gene (reference sequence). The V gene lost 5 bases and the J gene lost 10 bases, with 15 bases spanning the gap. This CDR3 comprises 14 residues. The CDR3 nucleotides read TGTGCCAGCAGCCGCGTGACCACGGGATCACCCCTCCACTTT. This sequence encodes CASSRVTTGSPLHF.